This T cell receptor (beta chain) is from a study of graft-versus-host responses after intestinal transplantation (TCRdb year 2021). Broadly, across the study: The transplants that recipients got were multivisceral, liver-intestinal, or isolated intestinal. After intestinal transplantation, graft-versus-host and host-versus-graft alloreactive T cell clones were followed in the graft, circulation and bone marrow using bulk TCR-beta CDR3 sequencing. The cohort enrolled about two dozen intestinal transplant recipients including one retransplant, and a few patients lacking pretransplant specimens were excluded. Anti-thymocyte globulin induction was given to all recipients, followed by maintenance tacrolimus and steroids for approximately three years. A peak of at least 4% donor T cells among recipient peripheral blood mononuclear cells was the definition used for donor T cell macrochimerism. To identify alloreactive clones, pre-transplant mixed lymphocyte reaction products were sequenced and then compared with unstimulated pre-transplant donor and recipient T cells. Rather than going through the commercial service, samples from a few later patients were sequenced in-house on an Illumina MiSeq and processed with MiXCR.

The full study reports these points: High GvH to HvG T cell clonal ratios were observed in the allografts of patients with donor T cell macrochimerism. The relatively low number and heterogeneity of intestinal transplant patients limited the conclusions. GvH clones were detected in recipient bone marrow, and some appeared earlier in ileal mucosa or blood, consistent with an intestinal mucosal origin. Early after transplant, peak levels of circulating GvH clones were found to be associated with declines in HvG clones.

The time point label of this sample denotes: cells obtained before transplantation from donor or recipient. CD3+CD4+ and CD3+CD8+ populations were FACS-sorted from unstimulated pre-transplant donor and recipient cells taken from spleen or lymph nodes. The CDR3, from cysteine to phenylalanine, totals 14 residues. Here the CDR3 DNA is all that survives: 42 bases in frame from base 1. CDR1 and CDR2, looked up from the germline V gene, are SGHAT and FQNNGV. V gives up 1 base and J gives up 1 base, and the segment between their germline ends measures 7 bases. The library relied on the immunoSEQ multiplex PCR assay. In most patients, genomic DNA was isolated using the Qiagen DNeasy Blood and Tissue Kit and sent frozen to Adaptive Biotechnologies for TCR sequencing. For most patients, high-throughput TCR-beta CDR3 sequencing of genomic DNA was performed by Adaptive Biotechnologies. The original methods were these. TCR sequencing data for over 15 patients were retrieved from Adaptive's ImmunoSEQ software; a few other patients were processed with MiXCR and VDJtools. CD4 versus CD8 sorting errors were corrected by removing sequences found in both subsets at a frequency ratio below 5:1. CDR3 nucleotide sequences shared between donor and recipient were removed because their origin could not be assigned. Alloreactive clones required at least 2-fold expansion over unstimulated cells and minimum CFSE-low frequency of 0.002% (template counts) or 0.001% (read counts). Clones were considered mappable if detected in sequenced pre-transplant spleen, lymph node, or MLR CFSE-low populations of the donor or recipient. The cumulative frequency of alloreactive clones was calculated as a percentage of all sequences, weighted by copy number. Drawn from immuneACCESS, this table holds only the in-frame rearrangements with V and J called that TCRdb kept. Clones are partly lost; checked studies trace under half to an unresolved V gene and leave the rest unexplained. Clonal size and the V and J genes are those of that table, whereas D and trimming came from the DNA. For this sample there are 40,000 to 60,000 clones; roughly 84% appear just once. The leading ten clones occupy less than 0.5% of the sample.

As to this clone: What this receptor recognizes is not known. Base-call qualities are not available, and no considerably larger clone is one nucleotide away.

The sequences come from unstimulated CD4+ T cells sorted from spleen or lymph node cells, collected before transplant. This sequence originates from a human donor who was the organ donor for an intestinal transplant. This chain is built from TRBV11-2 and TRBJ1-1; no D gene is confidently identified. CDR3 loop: CASSLAGRNTEAFF. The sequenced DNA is TGTGCCAGCAGCTTAGCGGGCCGGAACACTGAAGCTTTCTTT.